The T cell receptor beta chain described here comes from a study of CD8 T cells in Susac syndrome. About this clonotype itself: Its antigen is undetermined.

An input of about 0.5 to 1 ug of RNA was subjected to reverse transcription using random hexamers. It was immunoSEQ multiplex PCR that amplified TCR beta CDR3 across 54 Vbeta and 13 Jbeta. TCRdb analysed the immunoSEQ multiplex PCR reads with MiXCR anew, one entry per CDR3 protein. The table records 160,000 or so distinct CDR3 sequences, roughly 95% of them present only once. Each multiple sclerosis control was a treatment-naive patient with relapsing-remitting disease that was either stable or active. FACS was used to enrich TEMRA cells, whereas the CD8+ and CD4+ T cells were obtained by negative isolation. CDR3 length: 16 residues. Germline loops: CDR1 LGHNA, CDR2 YNFKEQ. V was pared by 1 base and J by 5 bases, with 9 bases of the junction left unmatched. Findings and limits, study-wide: TCR sequencing and HLA analysis covered a relatively small number of individuals.

This TCR came from a human donor with multiple sclerosis. What was sequenced was CD8+ T cells from PBMCs. V usage is TRBV4-2 and J usage is TRBJ1-1, with 8 bases aligning to TRBD1. The CDR3 protein is CASSQAPDRVGTEAFF. The CDR3, as DNA: TGTGCCAGCAGCCAAGCTCCGGACAGGGTGGGAACTGAAGCTTTCTTT.